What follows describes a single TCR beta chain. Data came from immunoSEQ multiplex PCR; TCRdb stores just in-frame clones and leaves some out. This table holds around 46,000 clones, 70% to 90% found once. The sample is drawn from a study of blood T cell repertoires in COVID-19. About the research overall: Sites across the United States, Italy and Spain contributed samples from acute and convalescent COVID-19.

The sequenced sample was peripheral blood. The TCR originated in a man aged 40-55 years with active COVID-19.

The DNA for the CDR3 is TGTGCCACCGACCTTGGGGGGTACACTGAAGCTTTCTTT. This translates into CATDLGGYTEAFF. The chain recombines TRBV19 with TRBJ1-1; maybe TRBD1 (5 bases). The V end lost 10 bases, the J end lost 3 bases, and 15 bases lay between the germline ends. Germline lookup yields CDR1 LNHDA and CDR2 SQIVND (reference sequence). This CDR3 region has 13 residues.